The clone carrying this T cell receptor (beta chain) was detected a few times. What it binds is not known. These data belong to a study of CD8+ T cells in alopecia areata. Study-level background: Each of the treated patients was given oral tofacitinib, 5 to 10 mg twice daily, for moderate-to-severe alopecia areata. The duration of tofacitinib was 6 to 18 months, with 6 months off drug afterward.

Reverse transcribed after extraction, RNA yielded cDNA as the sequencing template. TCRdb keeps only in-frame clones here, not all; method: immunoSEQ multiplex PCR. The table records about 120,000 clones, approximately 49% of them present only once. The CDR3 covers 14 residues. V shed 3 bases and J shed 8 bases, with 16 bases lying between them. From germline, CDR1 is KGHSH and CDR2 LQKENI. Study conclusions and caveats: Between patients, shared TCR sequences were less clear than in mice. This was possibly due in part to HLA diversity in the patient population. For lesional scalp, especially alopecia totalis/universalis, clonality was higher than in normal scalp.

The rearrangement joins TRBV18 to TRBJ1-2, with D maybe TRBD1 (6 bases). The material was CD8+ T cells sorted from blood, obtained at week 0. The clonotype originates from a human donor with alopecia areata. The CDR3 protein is CASSPSGRGDGYTF. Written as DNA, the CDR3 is TGTGCCAGCTCACCCTCAGGGAGGGGGGACGGCTACACCTTC.